The present entry profiles one TCR beta chain with its context. This receptor's antigen is unknown. No clone much larger than this one lies a single base away; base qualities are absent. TCRbeta CDR3 regions were amplified from genomic DNA by means of the immunoSEQ Assay, a bias-controlled multiplex PCR. Processing in the source paper ran as follows. The number of nucleated cells in each sample was estimated from the amplification of reference gene primers within the assay. Sequence reads were collapsed and filtered to measure the absolute abundance of every unique TCRbeta CDR3 rearrangement. For each sample, productive Simpson clonality was calculated by taking the square root of Simpson's diversity index across productive rearrangements. TCRdb limited this immuneACCESS table to in-frame rearrangements with V and J called. A share of clones is missing; checked studies link under half to unresolved V genes, and the rest is unexplained. The D gene and trimming were derived from the DNA, and the V and J assignments and clone size from that table. Here the sample has about 310,000 clones; around 87% occur a single time. 1% of the sample is taken by the ten largest.

Each collaborating institution followed its own protocols to collect whole blood in K2EDTA tubes. For TCRbeta analysis, collaborators shipped samples as frozen whole blood, isolated PBMCs, or DNA extracted from either of those sample types. The sample originates from a study of blood T cell repertoires in COVID-19 (dated by TCRdb to the early 2020s). With regard to the full study: The collaborator samples originated in the United States, Italy and Spain and spanned the acute and convalescent phases of COVID-19. Sample metadata almost always included a de-identified subject ID, COVID-19 status, age in years and sex. A freely available public database, intended as a resource for researchers studying the immune response to SARS-CoV-2, is where the repertoires were released. Deeply sampled blood TCRbeta repertoires from subjects exposed to, actively infected with, or recovered from COVID-19 were included in the dataset. Samples came from the ongoing ImmuneRACE study (first 160 participants) plus 1,254 subjects from 6 global collaborators. Where available, HLA class I and class II types were obtained from metadata supplied by the sample provider rather than from assay-based typing. The material from the prospective study consisted of cDNA or gDNA derived from T cells, B-cell-depleted T cells, or PBMCs. What the study reported, not specific to this receptor: The amount of clinical and demographic metadata varied by source and participant and was provided uncurated.

From its cysteine to its phenylalanine, the CDR3 spans 16 amino acids. The sequence is cut down to CDR3 DNA, 48 bases in frame from base 1. V loses 2 bases, J loses 3 bases, and the germline ends lie 17 bases apart. From a lookup of the germline V gene, CDR1 and CDR2 are MNHEY and SVGAGI. The rearranged chain carries TRBV6-5 and TRBJ2-7, with TRBD1 perhaps the D gene, on 5 matching bases. Source material: peripheral blood. The receptor's source is a man in his forties or fifties with active or convalescent COVID-19. In nucleotide form, the sequence is TGTGCCAGCAGTTACCTACCCCTCACAGGTTTCTACGAGCAGTACTTC. Translated, it reads CASSYLPLTGFYEQYF.